This TCR beta chain was found in a study of CD8 T cells in Susac syndrome. V was cut by 2 bases and J by 6 bases, with 13 bases left in between. This CDR3 has 14 amino acids. The authors carried out high-throughput sequencing of TCR beta. They applied it to CD8+ and CD4+ T cells obtained from blood. Purification of the CD8+ and CD4+ T cells relied on negative isolation, and TEMRA cells underwent FACS enrichment. It was with random hexamers that roughly 0.5 to 1 ug RNA was reverse transcribed. Via MiXCR, TCRdb re-called the immunoSEQ multiplex PCR reads, giving one row per CDR3 protein. The sample records some 130,000 distinct CDR3 sequences, roughly 94% being singletons.

V usage is TRBV12-3 or TRBV12-4 and J usage is TRBJ1-2, with D perhaps TRBD1 (6 bases). The sequence derives from a human donor with multiple sclerosis. Sequenced input: CD4+ T cells from PBMCs. CDR3 amino acids: CASSLRAQGNGYTF. DNA for the CDR3: TGTGCCAGCAGTTTAAGGGCTCAGGGGAATGGCTACACCTTC.